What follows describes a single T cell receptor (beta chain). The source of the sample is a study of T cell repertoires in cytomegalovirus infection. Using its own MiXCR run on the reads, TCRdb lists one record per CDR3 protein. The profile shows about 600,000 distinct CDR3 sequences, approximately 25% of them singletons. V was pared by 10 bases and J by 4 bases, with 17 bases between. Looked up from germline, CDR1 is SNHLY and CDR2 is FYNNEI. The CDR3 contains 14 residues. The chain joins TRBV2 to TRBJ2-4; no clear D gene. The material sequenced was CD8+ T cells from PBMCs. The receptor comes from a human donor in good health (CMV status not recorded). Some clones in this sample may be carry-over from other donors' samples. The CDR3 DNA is TGTGCCACAACGGCGCTTACCCTAAAAAACATTCAGTACTTC. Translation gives CATTALTLKNIQYF.